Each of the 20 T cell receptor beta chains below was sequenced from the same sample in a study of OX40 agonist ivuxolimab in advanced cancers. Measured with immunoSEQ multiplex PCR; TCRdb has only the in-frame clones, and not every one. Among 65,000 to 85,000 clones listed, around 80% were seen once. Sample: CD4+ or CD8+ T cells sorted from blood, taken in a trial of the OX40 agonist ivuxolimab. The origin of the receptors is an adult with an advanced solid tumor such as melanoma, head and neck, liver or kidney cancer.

This chain's CDR3 is CAWSSGLHQPQHF. In nucleotides, the CDR3 is TGTGCCTGGAGTTCGGGCCTTCATCAGCCCCAGCATTTT. V usage is TRBV30 and J usage is TRBJ1-5, with unresolved D. The V and J ends lost 2 bases and 5 bases respectively, with 10 bases between them. The CDR3 has 13 residues. Germline assignment: CDR1 GTSNPN and CDR2 SVGIG (reference sequence).

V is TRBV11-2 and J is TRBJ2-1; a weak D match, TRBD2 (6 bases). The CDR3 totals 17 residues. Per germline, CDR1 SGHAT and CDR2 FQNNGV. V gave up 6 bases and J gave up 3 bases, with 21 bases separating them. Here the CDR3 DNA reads TGTGCCAGCAGAGGCGAGGACGGGCGGGACCGCTACAATGAGCAGTTCTTC. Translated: CASRGEDGRDRYNEQFF.

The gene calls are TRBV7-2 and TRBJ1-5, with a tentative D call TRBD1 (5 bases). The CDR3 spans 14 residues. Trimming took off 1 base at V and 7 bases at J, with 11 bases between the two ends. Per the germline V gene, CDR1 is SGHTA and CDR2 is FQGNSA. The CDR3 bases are TGTGCCAGCAGCTTAGGGGGGAGACAACAGCCCCAGCATTTT. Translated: CASSLGGRQQPQHF.

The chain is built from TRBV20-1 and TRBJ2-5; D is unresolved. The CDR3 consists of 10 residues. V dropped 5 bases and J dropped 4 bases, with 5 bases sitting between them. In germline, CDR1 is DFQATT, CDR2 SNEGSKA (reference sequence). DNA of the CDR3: TGCAGTGCTTTCTCAGAGACCCAGTACTTC. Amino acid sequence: CSAFSETQYF.

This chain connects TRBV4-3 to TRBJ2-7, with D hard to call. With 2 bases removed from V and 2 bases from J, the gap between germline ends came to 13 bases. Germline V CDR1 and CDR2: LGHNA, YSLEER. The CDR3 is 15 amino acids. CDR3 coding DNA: TGCGCCAGCAGCCAATTTGAGAGTACCCCCTACGAGCAGTACTTC. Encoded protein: CASSQFESTPYEQYF.

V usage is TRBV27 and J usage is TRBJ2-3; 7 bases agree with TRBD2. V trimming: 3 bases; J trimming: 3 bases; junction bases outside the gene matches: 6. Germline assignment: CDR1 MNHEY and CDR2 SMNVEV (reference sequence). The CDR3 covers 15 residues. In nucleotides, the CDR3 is TGTGCCAGCAGTTTTGAGGGGCGGGGGACAGATACGCAGTATTTT. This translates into CASSFEGRGTDTQYF.

The CDR3: CASSLREGNTEAFF. CDR3 in DNA: TGTGCCAGCAGCCTCAGGGAAGGTAACACTGAAGCTTTCTTT. The chain recombines TRBV5-4 with TRBJ1-1, with D perhaps TRBD1 (5 bases). Germline V CDR1 and CDR2: SGHNT, YYREEE (reference sequence). The V end was cut by 4 bases, the J end by 2 bases, with 12 bases between. The CDR3 consists of 14 residues.

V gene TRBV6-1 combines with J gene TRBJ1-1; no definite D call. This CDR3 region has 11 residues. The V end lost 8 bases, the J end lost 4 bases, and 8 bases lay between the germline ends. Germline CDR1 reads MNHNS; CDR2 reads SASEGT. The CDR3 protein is CASGGFTEAFF. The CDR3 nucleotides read TGTGCCAGCGGAGGGTTCACTGAAGCTTTCTTT.

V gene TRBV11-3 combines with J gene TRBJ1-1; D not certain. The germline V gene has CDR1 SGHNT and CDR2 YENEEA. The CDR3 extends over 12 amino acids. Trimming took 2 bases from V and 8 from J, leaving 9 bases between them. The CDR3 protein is CASSLKGGEAFF. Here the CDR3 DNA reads TGTGCCAGCAGCTTAAAGGGAGGGGAAGCTTTCTTT.

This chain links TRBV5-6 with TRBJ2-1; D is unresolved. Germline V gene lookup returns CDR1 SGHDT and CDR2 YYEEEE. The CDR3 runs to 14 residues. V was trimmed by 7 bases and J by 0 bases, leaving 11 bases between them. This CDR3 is CASWTLDSYNEQFF. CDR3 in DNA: TGTGCCAGCTGGACCCTCGACTCCTACAATGAGCAGTTCTTC. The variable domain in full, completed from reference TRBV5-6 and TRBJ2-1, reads DAGVTQSPTHLIKTRGQQVTLRCSPKSGHDTVSWYQQALGQGPQFIFQYYEEEERQRGNFPDRFSGHQFPNYSSELNVNALLLGDSALYLCASWTLDSYNEQFFGPGTRLTVL.

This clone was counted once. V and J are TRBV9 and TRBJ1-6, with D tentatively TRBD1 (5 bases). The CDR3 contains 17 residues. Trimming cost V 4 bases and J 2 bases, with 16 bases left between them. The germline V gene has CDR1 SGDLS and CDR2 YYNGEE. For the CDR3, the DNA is TGTGCCAGCAGCCTAGCGGGGGGAGGCGCCTATAATTCACCCCTCCACTTT. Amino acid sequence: CASSLAGGGAYNSPLHF.

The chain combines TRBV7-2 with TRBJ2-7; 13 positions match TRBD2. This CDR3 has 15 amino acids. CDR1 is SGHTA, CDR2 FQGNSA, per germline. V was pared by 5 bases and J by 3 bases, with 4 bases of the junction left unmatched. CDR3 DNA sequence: TGTGCCAGCAGCACCCGGACTAGCGGGGGCTACGAGCAGTACTTC. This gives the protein CASSTRTSGGYEQYF.

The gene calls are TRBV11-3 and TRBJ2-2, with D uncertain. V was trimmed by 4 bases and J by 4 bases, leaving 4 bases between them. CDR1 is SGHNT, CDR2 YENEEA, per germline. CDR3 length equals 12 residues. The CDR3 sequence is CASSSPTGELFF. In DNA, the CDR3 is TGTGCCAGCAGCTCCCCCACCGGGGAGCTGTTTTTT.

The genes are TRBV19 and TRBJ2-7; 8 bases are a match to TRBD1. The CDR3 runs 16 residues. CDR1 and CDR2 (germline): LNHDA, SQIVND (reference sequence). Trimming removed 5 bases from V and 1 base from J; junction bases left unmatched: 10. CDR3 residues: CASSVDRDRSSYEQYF. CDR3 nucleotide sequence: TGTGCCAGTAGTGTCGACCGGGACAGGTCTTCCTACGAGCAGTACTTC.

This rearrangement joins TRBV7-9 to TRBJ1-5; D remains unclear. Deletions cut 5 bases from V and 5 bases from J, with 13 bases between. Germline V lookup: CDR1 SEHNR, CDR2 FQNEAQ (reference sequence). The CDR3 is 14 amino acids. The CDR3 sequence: CASSKGTDHQPQHF. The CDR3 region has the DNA TGTGCCAGCAGCAAAGGAACAGACCATCAGCCCCAGCATTTT. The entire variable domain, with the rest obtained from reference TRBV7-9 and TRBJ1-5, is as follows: DTGVSQNPRHKITKRGQNVTFRCDPISEHNRLYWYRQTLGQGPEFLTYFQNEAQLEKSRLLSDRFSAERPKGSFSTLEIQRTEQGDSAMYLCASSKGTDHQPQHFGDGTRLSIL.

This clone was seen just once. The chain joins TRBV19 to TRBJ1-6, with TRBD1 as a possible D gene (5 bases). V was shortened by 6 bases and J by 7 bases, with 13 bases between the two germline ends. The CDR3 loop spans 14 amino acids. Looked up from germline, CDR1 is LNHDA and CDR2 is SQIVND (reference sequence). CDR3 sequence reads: CASRQDSLNSPLHF. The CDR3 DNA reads TGTGCCAGTAGACAAGACAGCTTAAATTCACCCCTCCACTTT.

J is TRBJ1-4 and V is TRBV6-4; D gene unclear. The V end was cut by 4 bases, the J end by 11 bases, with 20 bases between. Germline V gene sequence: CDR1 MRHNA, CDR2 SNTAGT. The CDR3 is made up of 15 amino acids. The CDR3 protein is CASSAIPGPMGKLFF. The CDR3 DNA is TGTGCCAGCAGTGCCATTCCGGGCCCCATGGGGAAACTGTTTTTT.

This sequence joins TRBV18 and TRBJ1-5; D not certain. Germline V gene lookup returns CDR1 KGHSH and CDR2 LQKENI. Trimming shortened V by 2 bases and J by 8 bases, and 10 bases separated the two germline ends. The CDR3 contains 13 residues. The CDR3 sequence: CASSPGLREPQHF. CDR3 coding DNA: TGTGCCAGCTCACCAGGTTTAAGGGAGCCCCAGCATTTT.

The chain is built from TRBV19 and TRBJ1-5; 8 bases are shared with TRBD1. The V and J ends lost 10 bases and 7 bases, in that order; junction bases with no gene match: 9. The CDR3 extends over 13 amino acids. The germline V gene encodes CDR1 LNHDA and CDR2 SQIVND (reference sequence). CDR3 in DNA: TGTGCCACCTCGACAGGGGCGCTCCAGCCCCAGCATTTT. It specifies CATSTGALQPQHF. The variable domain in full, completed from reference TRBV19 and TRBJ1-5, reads DGGITQSPKYLFRKEGQNVTLSCEQNLNHDAMYWYRQDPGQGLRLIYYSQIVNDFQKGDIAEGYSVSREKKESFPLTVTSAQKNPTAFYLCATSTGALQPQHFGDGTRLSIL.

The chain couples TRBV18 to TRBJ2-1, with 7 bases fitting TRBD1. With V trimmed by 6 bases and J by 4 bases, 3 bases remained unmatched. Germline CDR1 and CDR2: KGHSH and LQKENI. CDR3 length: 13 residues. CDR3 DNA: TGTGCCAGCTCGCCGGACAGGTACAATGAGCAGTTCTTC. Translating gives CASSPDRYNEQFF.